This TCR beta chain was recorded in a study of technical replicates of blood from several donors. Using immunoSEQ multiplex PCR, the repertoire was profiled, and TCRdb retains in-frame clones only, with some absent. Found here are some 64,000 clones, around 97% of them singletons; the top ten hold 0.15% to 0.25%. This CDR3 region has 13 residues. Germline V gene data show CDR1 as SGHKS and CDR2 as YYEKEE (reference sequence). The V gene lost 1 base and the J gene lost 3 bases, with 7 bases spanning the gap. The receptor was isolated from a human donor in good health. This chain links TRBV5-5 with TRBJ2-5, with unresolved D. Source material: T cells isolated from PBMCs. CDR3 amino acids: CASSLPFEETQYF. CDR3 DNA: TGTGCCAGCAGCTTGCCGTTCGAAGAGACCCAGTACTTC.